Many counts were recorded for the clone carrying this TCR beta chain. Its antigen is still unknown. Each CDR3 protein gets one entry after TCRdb re-called the reads with MiXCR. The data show 310,000 or so distinct CDR3 sequences, around 10% seen once. Germline lookup yields CDR1 KGHSH and CDR2 LQKENI. Trimming cost V 6 bases and J 3 bases, with 15 bases left between them. The CDR3 is 15 amino acids. The data stem from a study of T cell repertoires in cytomegalovirus infection. Across the whole study: Public TCR beta signature analysis indicated the presence of both CMV infection and matching HLA type.

Study observations and caveats: Of the TCR beta families, the public ones yielded a cumulative frequency that identified carriers of CMV plus the relevant HLA. The response measured ex vivo was dominated by TCR beta clonotypes (HLA-C-restricted and CMV-specific).

The sequencing input was PBMCs. The chain employs TRBV18 and TRBJ2-1; D unresolved. The sequence derives from a human donor in good health (CMV status not recorded). Some clones in this sample may be carry-over from other donors' samples. The CDR3 protein is CASSPRWQDYNEQFF. Here the CDR3 DNA reads TGTGCCAGCTCCCCCCGATGGCAGGACTACAATGAGCAGTTCTTC.